Listed here are 10 T cell receptor beta chains from one sample, sequenced in a study of T cells in women clearing cervical HPV infection. The table came from immunoSEQ multiplex PCR; TCRdb's copy has only in-frame clones and leaves some out. The repertoire table contains some 40,000 clones. The sequencing sample was made of blood buffy coat. The source is a woman between 18 and 70 years old with a cervical HPV16 infection that either progressed to CIN3+ or cleared (not recorded which).

A remark on this clone: From the germline J gene comes the end of the CDR3, since the read stops 3 residues before it. The rearrangement joins TRBV5-6 to TRBJ1-1; TRBD1 matches 9 bases. This CDR3 is 14 amino acids long. Germline CDR1 and CDR2: SGHDT and YYEEEE. The ends lost 4 bases at V and 4 bases at J; junction bases unmatched: 5. CDR3 loop: CASSRWTGVTEAFF. CDR3 bases read: TGTGCCAGCAGCCGATGGACAGGGGTCACTGAA.

With respect to this clone: The read ends 3 residues before the CDR3 terminus; that terminus is restored from the germline J gene. The chain carries TRBV2 and TRBJ1-1, with D maybe TRBD1 (5 bases). This CDR3 has 11 residues. CDR1 is SNHLY, CDR2 FYNNEI, per germline. Between the trimmed V and J ends, which lost 7 bases and 7 bases, there was a span of 10 bases. The sequenced part of the CDR3 DNA is TGTGCCAGCACCCCCGGGGGTGAA. It translates to CASTPGGE. The CDR3 in full is CASTPGGEAFF.

Points on this clone: The CDR3 extends 3 residues past the end of the read, so its final part is completed from the germline J gene. J is TRBJ1-4 and V is TRBV30; weak D call: TRBD1 (6 bases). CDR3 length equals 13 residues. The germline gives CDR1 GTSNPN, CDR2 SVGIG (reference sequence). CDR3 DNA, as far as it was read: TGTGCCTGGAGCGACGTGGGGGCCAACGTA. Its protein product is CAWSDVGANV. In full, the CDR3 reads CAWSDVGANVLFF.

With regard to this clone: The read ends 3 residues shy of where the CDR3 ends; the end is completed using the germline J gene. This chain connects TRBV7-9 to TRBJ2-2; D remains unclear. CDR1 is SEHNR, CDR2 FQNEAQ, per germline (reference sequence). This CDR3 is 14 amino acids long. CDR3: CASTRPATNEKLFF. CDR3 DNA, as far as it was read: TGTGCCAGCACCCGCCCCGCAACTAATGAAAAG.

On this clone: The CDR3 goes on 3 residues after the read ends, and that part is filled in from the germline J gene. This rearrangement joins TRBV30 to TRBJ1-5; D is possibly TRBD1 (5 bases). Germline CDR1 and CDR2: GTSNPN and SVGIG (reference sequence). The CDR3 loop spans 13 amino acids. V was pared by 4 bases and J by 4 bases, with 11 bases between. CDR3 DNA, as far as it was read: TGTGCCTGGACCGGGCAGGGAAATCAGCCC. Amino acid sequence: CAWTGQGNQP. The complete CDR3 reads CAWTGQGNQPQHF.

About this clone: The read comes to an end 3 residues before the CDR3 does, leaving the germline J gene to fill in the end. The V call is TRBV14, the J call TRBJ2-3; tentative D call: TRBD2 (5 bases). This CDR3 is 15 amino acids long. With 5 bases removed from V and 6 bases from J, the gap between germline ends came to 18 bases. CDR1 and CDR2 from the germline V gene are SGHDN and FVKESK. CDR3 sequence: CASSVTGLNTDTQYF. The covered CDR3 bases are TGTGCCAGCAGCGTTACTGGACTTAATACGGATACG.

Points on this clone: The CDR3 extends 3 residues past the end of the read, so its final part is completed from the germline J gene. This rearrangement joins TRBV27 to TRBJ2-7; 8 nucleotides line up with TRBD1. CDR1 and CDR2 (germline): MNHEY, SMNVEV (reference sequence). The CDR3 has 15 residues. Germline trimming cut 6 bases from V and 3 bases from J; bases unmatched to any gene: 10. This chain's CDR3 is CASSSPGTGFYEQYF. The DNA read from the CDR3 is TGTGCCAGCAGCTCCCCCGGGACAGGTTTCTACGAG.

Notes on this clone: The sequence runs out 3 residues before the end of the CDR3; the remainder is reconstructed from the germline J gene. The rearrangement joins TRBV20-1 to TRBJ2-7; D gene ambiguous. V shed 1 base and J shed 0 bases, with 10 bases lying between them. CDR1 is DFQATT and CDR2 is SNEGSKA in the germline V gene (reference sequence). The length of the CDR3 is 14 residues. Incomplete CDR3 DNA: TGCAGTGCTAGAGGACTTCCGAGCTCCTACGAG. It specifies CSARGLPSSYE. The whole CDR3 region reads CSARGLPSSYEQYF.

The CDR3 bases that were read are TGTGCCACTCGCGGGAGTACGGTCAAAAACATT. This translates into CATRGSTVKNI. The CDR3 in full is CATRGSTVKNIQYF. The chain uses TRBV7-3 and TRBJ2-4, with 7 bases fitting TRBD2. The CDR3 end is not reached by the read, which stops 3 residues before it; the germline J gene fills it in. The ends lost 10 bases at V and 3 bases at J; junction bases unmatched: 9. Germline CDR1 SGHTA, CDR2 FQGTGA. The CDR3 sequence is 14 residues long.

A word on this clone: The read ends 3 residues early relative to the CDR3; the germline J gene fills the gap. V is TRBV20-1 and J is TRBJ1-1, with D hard to call. This CDR3 comprises 17 residues. Trimming shortened V by 0 bases and J by 0 bases, and 17 bases separated the two germline ends. Germline values: CDR1 DFQATT, CDR2 SNEGSKA (reference sequence). CDR3 amino acids: CSARDRGRIIMNTEAFF. CDR3 DNA (partial): TGCAGTGCTAGAGATCGGGGAAGAATAATAATGAACACTGAA.